The source of this TCR beta chain is a study of control samples from healthy donors and cancer patients. The CDR3 contains 15 residues. Germline assignment: CDR1 KGHSH and CDR2 LQKENI. The V gene lost 2 bases and the J gene lost 2 bases, with 13 bases spanning the gap. TCRdb's table, derived via immunoSEQ multiplex PCR, lists solely in-frame clones and lacks some. The table lists some 150,000 clones, 93% of them singletons. The clonotype comes from a woman in her fifties or sixties in good health. Sequencing was carried out using blood. The rearrangement uses TRBV18 and TRBJ2-7, with D maybe TRBD1 (7 bases). The CDR3 sequence is CASSPLTGRPYEQYF. The CDR3 region has the DNA TGTGCCAGCTCACCATTGACAGGGAGGCCCTACGAGCAGTACTTC.